The TCR beta chain described here comes from a study of control samples from healthy donors and cancer patients (TCRdb year 2020). Comment on this clone: Its antigen is currently not known. There are no base qualities to consult, and no much larger clone falls within one base.

Library method: the immunoSEQ multiplex PCR assay. The immuneACCESS repertoire file appears here via TCRdb, limited to in-frame rearrangements. These files lack a portion of the clones; in checked studies, under half of the deficit traces to unresolved V genes, and the cause of the others is not known. The sample records 110,000 to 150,000 clones, roughly nine tenths of which are singletons. More than 6.5% of the sample comes from the top ten. The germline V gene encodes CDR1 SGHDN and CDR2 FVKESK. After removal of 2 bases from V and 2 bases from J, the junction retains 1 base not matched to a gene. There are 15 amino acids in the CDR3, from cysteine to phenylalanine inclusive. Left in the record is the CDR3 DNA by itself, 45 bases read in frame from the first base.

Sample: blood. The chain couples TRBV14 to TRBJ2-1; a stretch of 9 junction bases matches TRBD2. This clonotype was obtained from a man between 18 and 35 years old in good health. The sequence in DNA is TGTGCCAGCAGCCAACTAGCGGGGCCCTACAATGAGCAGTTCTTC. It is translated as CASSQLAGPYNEQFF.